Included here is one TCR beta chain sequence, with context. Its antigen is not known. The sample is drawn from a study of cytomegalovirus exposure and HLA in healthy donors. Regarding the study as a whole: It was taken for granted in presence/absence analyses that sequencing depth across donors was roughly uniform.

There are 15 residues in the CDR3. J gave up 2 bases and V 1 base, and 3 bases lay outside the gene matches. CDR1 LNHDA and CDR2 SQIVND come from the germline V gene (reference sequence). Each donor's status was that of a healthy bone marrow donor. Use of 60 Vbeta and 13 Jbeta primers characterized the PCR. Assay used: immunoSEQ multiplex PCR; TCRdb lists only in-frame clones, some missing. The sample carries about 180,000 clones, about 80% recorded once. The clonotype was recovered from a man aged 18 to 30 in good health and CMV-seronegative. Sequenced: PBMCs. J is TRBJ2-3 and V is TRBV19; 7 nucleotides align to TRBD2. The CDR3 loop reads CASSIGRGFTDTQYF. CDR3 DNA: TGTGCCAGTAGTATAGGGCGGGGGTTCACAGATACGCAGTATTTT. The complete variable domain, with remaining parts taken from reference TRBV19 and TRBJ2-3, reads DGGITQSPKYLFRKEGQNVTLSCEQNLNHDAMYWYRQDPGQGLRLIYYSQIVNDFQKGDIAEGYSVSREKKESFPLTVTSAQKNPTAFYLCASSIGRGFTDTQYFGPGTRLTVL.